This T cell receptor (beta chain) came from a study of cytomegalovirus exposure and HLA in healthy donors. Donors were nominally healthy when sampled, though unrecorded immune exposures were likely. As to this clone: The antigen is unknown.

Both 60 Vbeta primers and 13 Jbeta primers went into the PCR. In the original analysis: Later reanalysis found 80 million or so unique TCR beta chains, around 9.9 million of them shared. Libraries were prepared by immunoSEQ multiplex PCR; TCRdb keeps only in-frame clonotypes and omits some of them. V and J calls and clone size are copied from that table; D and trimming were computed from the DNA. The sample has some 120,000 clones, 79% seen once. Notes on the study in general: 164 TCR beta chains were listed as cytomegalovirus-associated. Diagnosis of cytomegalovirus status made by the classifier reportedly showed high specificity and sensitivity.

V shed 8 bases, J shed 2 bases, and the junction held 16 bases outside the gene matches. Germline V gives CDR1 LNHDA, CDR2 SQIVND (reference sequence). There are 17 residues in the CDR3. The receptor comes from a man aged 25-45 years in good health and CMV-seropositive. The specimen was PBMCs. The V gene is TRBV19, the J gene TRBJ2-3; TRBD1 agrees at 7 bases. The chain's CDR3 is CASAFWRQGLNTDTQYF. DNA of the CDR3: TGTGCCAGTGCTTTTTGGAGACAGGGCCTTAACACAGATACGCAGTATTTT.